This T cell receptor (beta chain) stems from a study of T cell responses to AZD1222 COVID-19 vaccine. Findings and caveats of the study: The donor group comprised mostly white British people and more females; the analysis possibly underestimated clonal diversity. Samples come after the peak T cell response, not at day 14. Rises in breadth and depth of Spike-specific TCRs came after two AZD1222 doses.

In the case of this clone: The target antigen is unknown.

The protocol was immunoSEQ multiplex PCR, while the TCRdb copy is restricted to in-frame clones and leaves out a portion. This sample has 100,000 to 150,000 clones; 75% to 90% occur once, and the top ten carry about 4.3%. CDR3 length: 14 residues. Trimming stripped 3 bases from V and 0 bases from J, with 11 bases between. Germline V lookup: CDR1 GTSNPN, CDR2 SVGIG (reference sequence). Material: peripheral blood, obtained 28 days after the second AZD1222 dose. The sequence came from an adult who received the AZD1222 COVID-19 vaccine. V is TRBV30 and J is TRBJ1-1, with D unresolved. The chain's CDR3 is CAWRGEGMNTEAFF. The CDR3, as DNA: TGTGCCTGGAGGGGTGAAGGCATGAACACTGAAGCTTTCTTT.